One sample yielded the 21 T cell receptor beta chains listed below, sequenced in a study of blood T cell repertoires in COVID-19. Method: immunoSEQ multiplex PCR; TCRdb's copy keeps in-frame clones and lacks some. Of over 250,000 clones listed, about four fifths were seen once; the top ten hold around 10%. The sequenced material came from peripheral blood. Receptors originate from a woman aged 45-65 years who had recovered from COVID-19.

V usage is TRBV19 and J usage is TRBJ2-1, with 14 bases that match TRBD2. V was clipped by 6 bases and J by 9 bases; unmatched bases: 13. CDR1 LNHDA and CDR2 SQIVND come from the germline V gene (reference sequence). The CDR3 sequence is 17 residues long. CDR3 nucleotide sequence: TGTGCCAGTAGCCAGGATTCGGGACTAGCGGGAGATGTTGAGCAGTTCTTC. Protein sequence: CASSQDSGLAGDVEQFF.

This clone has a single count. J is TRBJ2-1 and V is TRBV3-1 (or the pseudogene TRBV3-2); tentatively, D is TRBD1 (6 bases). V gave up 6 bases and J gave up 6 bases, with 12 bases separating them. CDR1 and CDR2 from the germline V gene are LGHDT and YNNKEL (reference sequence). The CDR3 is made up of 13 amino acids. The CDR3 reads CASRQTGINEQFF. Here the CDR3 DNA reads TGTGCCAGCAGACAGACAGGTATCAATGAGCAGTTCTTC.

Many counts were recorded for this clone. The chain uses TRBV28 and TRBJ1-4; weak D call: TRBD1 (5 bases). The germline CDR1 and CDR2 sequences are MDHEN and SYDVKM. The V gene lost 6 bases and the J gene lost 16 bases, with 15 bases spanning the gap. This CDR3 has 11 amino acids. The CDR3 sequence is CASSLGAWPFF. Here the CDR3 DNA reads TGTGCCAGCAGCTTAGGGGCATGGCCGTTTTTT.

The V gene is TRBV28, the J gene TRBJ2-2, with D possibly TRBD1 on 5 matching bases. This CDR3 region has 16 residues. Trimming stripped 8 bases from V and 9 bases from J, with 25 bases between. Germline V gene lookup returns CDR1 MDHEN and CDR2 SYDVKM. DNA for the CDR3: TGTGCCAGCGGGCTGACAGCTAACACCCTGGCCCGGGAGCTGTTTTTT. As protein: CASGLTANTLARELFF. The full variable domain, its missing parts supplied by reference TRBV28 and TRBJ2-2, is DVKVTQSSRYLVKRTGEKVFLECVQDMDHENMFWYRQDPGLGLRLIYFSYDVKMKEKGDIPEGYSVSREKKERFSLILESASTNQTSMYLCASGLTANTLARELFFGEGSRLTVL.

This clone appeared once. Here the CDR3 reads CASSLGFRQATQYF. DNA for the CDR3: TGTGCCAGCAGCTTAGGGTTTAGGCAGGCTACGCAGTATTTT. The chain joins TRBV11-2 to TRBJ2-3; D is uncertain. CDR1 and CDR2 (germline): SGHAT, FQNNGV. CDR3 size: 14 residues. Trimming pared 1 base from V and 8 bases from J, leaving 13 bases between. Using reference TRBV11-2 and TRBJ2-3 for the parts outside the CDR3, the full variable domain is EAGVAQSPRYKIIEKRQSVAFWCNPISGHATLYWYQQILGQGPKLLIQFQNNGVVDDSQLPKDRFSAERLKGVDSTLKIQPAKLEDSAVYLCASSLGFRQATQYFGPGTRLTVL.

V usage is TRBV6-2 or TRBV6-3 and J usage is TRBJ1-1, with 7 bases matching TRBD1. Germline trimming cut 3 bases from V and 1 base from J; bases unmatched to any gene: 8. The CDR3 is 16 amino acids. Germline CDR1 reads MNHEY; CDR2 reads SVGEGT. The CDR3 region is CASSYKGASKNTEAFF. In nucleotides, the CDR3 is TGTGCCAGCAGTTATAAGGGGGCCAGTAAGAACACTGAAGCTTTCTTT.

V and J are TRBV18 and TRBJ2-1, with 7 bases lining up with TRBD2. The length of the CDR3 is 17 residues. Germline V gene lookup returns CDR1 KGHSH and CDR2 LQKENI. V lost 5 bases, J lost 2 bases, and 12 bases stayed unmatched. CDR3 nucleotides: TGTGCCAGCTCAATCGACACGCGGGGGTGGACCTACAATGAGCAGTTCTTC. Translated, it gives CASSIDTRGWTYNEQFF. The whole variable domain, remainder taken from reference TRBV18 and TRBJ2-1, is NAGVMQNPRHLVRRRGQEARLRCSPMKGHSHVYWYRQLPEEGLKFMVYLQKENIIDESGMPKERFSAEFPKEGPSILRIQQVVRGDSAAYFCASSIDTRGWTYNEQFFGPGTRLTVL.

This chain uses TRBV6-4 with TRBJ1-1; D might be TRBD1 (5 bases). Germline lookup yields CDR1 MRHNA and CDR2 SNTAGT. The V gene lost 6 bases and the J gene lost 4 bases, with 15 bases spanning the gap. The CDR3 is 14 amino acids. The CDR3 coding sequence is TGTGCCAGCAGCCCGCGGGCGGGGGGCACTGAAGCTTTCTTT. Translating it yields CASSPRAGGTEAFF.

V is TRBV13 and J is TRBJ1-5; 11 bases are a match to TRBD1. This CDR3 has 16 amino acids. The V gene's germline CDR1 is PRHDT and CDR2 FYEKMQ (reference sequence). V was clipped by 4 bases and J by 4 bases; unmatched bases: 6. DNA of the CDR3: TGTGCCAGCAGCTCACGACGGGACAGGGGGAATCAGCCCCAGCATTTT. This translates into CASSSRRDRGNQPQHF.

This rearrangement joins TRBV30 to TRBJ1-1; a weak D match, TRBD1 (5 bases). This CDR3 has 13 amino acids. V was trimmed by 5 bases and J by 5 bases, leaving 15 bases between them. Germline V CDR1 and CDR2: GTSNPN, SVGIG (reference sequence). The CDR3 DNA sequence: TGTGCCTGGTCGATTGGGGCGAGGACTGAAGCTTTCTTT. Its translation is CAWSIGARTEAFF.

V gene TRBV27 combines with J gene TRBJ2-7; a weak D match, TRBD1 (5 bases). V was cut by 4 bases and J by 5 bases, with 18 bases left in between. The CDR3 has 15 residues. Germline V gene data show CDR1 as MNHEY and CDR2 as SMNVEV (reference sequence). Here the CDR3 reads CASSSLLRVLDEQYF. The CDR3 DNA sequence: TGTGCCAGCAGTTCCCTCCTCAGGGTCCTCGACGAGCAGTACTTC.

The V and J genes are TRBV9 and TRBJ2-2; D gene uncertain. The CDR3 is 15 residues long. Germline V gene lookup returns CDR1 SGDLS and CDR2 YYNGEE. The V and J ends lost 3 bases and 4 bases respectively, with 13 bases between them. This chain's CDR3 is CASSDRVSITGELFF. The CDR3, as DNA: TGTGCCAGCAGCGACCGGGTCTCAATCACCGGGGAGCTGTTTTTT.

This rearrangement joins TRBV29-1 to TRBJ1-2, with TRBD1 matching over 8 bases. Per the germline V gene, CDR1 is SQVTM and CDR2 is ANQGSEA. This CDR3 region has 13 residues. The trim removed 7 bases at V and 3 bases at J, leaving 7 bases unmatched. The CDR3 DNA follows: TGCAGCGGGCTAGCAGGGGGCGACTATGGCTACACCTTC. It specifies CSGLAGGDYGYTF.

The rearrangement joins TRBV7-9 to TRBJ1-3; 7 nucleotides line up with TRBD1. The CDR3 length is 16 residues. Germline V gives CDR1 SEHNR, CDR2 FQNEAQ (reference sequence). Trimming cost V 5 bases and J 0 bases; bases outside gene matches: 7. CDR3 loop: CASSPRGRNSGNTIYF. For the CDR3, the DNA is TGTGCCAGCAGCCCCAGGGGGAGAAACTCTGGAAACACCATATATTTT.

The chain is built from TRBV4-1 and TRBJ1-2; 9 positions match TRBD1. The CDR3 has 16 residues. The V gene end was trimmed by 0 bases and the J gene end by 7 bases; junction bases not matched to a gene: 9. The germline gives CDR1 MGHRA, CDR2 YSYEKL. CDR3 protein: CASSQDLAGTGFGYTF. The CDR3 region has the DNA TGCGCCAGCAGCCAAGATTTAGCCGGGACAGGGTTTGGCTACACCTTC.

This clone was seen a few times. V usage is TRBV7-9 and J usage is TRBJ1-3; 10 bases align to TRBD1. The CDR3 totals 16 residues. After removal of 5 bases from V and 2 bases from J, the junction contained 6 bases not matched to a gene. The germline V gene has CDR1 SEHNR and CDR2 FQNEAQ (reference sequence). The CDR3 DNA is TGTGCCAGCAGCCCGGGACAGGGGTTAACTGGAAACACCATATATTTT. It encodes CASSPGQGLTGNTIYF. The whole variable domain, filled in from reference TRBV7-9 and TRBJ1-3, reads DTGVSQNPRHKITKRGQNVTFRCDPISEHNRLYWYRQTLGQGPEFLTYFQNEAQLEKSRLLSDRFSAERPKGSFSTLEIQRTEQGDSAMYLCASSPGQGLTGNTIYFGEGSWLTVV.

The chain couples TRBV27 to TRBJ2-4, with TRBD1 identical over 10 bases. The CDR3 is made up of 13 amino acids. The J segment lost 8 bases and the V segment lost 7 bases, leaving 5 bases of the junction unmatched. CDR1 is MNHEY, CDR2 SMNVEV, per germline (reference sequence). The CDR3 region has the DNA TGTGCCAGCACCAGGACAGGGGGGGACATTCAGTACTTC. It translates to CASTRTGGDIQYF.

The CDR3 region is CASSLDPPTGNEKLFF. DNA of the CDR3: TGCGCCAGCAGCTTGGATCCCCCCACGGGAAATGAAAAACTGTTTTTT. The rearrangement joins TRBV5-1 to TRBJ1-4; D is unresolved. The CDR3 runs to 16 residues. Germline V gives CDR1 SGHRS, CDR2 YFSETQ. Trimming removed 0 bases from V and 5 bases from J, with 14 bases in between.

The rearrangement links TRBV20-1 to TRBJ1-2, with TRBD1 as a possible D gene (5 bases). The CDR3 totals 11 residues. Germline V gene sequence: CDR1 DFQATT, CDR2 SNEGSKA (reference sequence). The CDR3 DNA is TGCGCCGCGGGGGTCGCCTATGGCTACACCTTC. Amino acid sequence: CAAGVAYGYTF.

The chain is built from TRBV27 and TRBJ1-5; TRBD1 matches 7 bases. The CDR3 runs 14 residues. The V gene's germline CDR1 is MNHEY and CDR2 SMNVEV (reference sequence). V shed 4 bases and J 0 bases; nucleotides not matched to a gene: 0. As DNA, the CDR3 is TGTGCCAGCAGTTACAGGGGTAGCAATCAGCCCCAGCATTTT. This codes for CASSYRGSNQPQHF.

The CDR3 region is CASSSQWDTGYTF. The CDR3 nucleotides are TGTGCCAGCAGTTCCCAATGGGACACCGGCTACACCTTC. The chain joins TRBV6-5 to TRBJ1-2, with TRBD1 as a possible D gene (6 bases). The germline V gene has CDR1 MNHEY and CDR2 SVGAGI. The germline V and J ends were trimmed by 4 bases and 8 bases, with 14 bases remaining between them. CDR3 length: 13 amino acids.